Listed here is a single T cell receptor (beta chain). The antigen is not known. Template switching added a universal primer site; cDNA carried unique molecular identifiers. A single record per CDR3 protein comes from TCRdb applying MiXCR to the 5' RACE reads. The sample has 200,000 to 250,000 distinct CDR3 sequences, around 6.8% seen once. This CDR3 comprises 17 residues. The germline V gene has CDR1 LNHNV and CDR2 YYDKDF (reference sequence). Trimming took 1 base from V and 1 from J, leaving 17 bases between them. The donors were all healthy and Caucasian. The record originates from a study of identical twins. General study results and limits: The models gave estimates that fell short of the out-of-frame TCR alpha sharing seen in monozygotic twins.

This sample also appeared in a second study, on yellow fever vaccine responses in identical twins.

This chain uses TRBV15 with TRBJ2-7; D possibly corresponds to TRBD1 (7 bases). Sequencing used memory (CD45RO+) T cells sorted from blood. This clonotype was obtained from a woman aged 18-29 years in good health. The chain's CDR3 is CATSRAWRGQESYEQYF. Here the CDR3 DNA reads TGTGCCACCAGCAGAGCTTGGAGGGGGCAGGAGTCCTACGAGCAGTACTTC. The full variable domain, rest sourced from reference TRBV15 and TRBJ2-7, is DAMVIQNPRYQVTQFGKPVTLSCSQTLNHNVMYWYQQKSSQAPKLLFHYYDKDFNNEADTPDNFQSRRPNTSFCFLDIRSPGLGDTAMYLCATSRAWRGQESYEQYFGPGTRLTVT.